The rows below give T cell receptor beta chains drawn from one sample of a study of T cell responses to AZD1222 COVID-19 vaccine. Produced via immunoSEQ multiplex PCR; TCRdb's table is partial and in-frame only. This table has roughly 120,000 clones, roughly 85% appearing once. The specimen comprised peripheral blood, sampled 28 days after the second AZD1222 dose. The receptors come from an adult who received the AZD1222 COVID-19 vaccine. CDR3s include the opening cysteine and the closing phenylalanine or tryptophan. Fields, in order: D gene, J gene, V gene, clone size, CDR3 protein, CDR3 DNA. The D gene is left open where the match is weak. Clone sizes are given selectively: once, few, many, or a class where the clone is expanded.

D gene: .; J gene: TRBJ2-1; V gene: TRBV10-3; clone size: .; CDR3 protein: CAISGHNGHNEQFF; CDR3 DNA: TGTGCCATCTCGGGGCACAATGGTCACAATGAGCAGTTCTTC
D gene: TRBD1; J gene: TRBJ2-5; V gene: TRBV9; clone size: .; CDR3 protein: CASSEGARSSWEETQYF; CDR3 DNA: TGTGCCAGCAGCGAGGGGGCTAGGTCGTCTTGGGAAGAGACCCAGTACTTC
D gene: .; J gene: TRBJ2-3; V gene: TRBV7-8; clone size: few; CDR3 protein: CASSLVSSGLPADTQYF; CDR3 DNA: TGTGCCAGCAGCTTAGTGTCGTCCGGCCTCCCCGCAGATACGCAGTATTTT
D gene: .; J gene: TRBJ2-2; V gene: TRBV12-3/TRBV12-4; clone size: .; CDR3 protein: CASSRDTGELFF; CDR3 DNA: TGTGCCAGCAGCCGAGATACCGGGGAGCTGTTTTTT
D gene: .; J gene: TRBJ1-2; V gene: TRBV19; clone size: .; CDR3 protein: CASSMRQLYGYTF; CDR3 DNA: TGTGCCAGTAGTATGAGGCAGCTTTATGGCTACACCTTC
D gene: TRBD1; J gene: TRBJ2-1; V gene: TRBV9; clone size: once; CDR3 protein: CASSPLGTGIYNEQFF; CDR3 DNA: TGTGCCAGCAGTCCTCTCGGGACAGGGATTTACAATGAGCAGTTCTTC
D gene: .; J gene: TRBJ1-2; V gene: TRBV4-2; clone size: .; CDR3 protein: CASSQDAGQRPNYGYTF; CDR3 DNA: TGTGCCAGCAGCCAAGATGCAGGTCAAAGGCCTAACTATGGCTACACCTTC
D gene: .; J gene: TRBJ1-1; V gene: TRBV6-5; clone size: .; CDR3 protein: CASSYFGGGANTEAFF; CDR3 DNA: TGTGCCAGCAGTTACTTTGGTGGGGGGGCTAATACTGAAGCTTTCTTT
D gene: .; J gene: TRBJ2-1; V gene: TRBV7-7; clone size: .; CDR3 protein: CASSLRRGGGDEQFF; CDR3 DNA: TGTGCCAGCAGCTTACGCAGGGGGGGCGGCGATGAGCAGTTCTTC
D gene: .; J gene: TRBJ1-3; V gene: TRBV11-2; clone size: .; CDR3 protein: CASSLAGRLSGNTIYF; CDR3 DNA: TGTGCCAGCAGCTTAGCGGGGCGACTCTCTGGAAACACCATATATTTT
D gene: .; J gene: TRBJ1-4; V gene: TRBV12-3/TRBV12-4; clone size: once; CDR3 protein: CASTIGRVEKLFF; CDR3 DNA: TGTGCCAGCACCATAGGACGAGTTGAAAAACTGTTTTTT
D gene: .; J gene: TRBJ2-5; V gene: TRBV6-2/TRBV6-3; clone size: .; CDR3 protein: CASSYGETQYF; CDR3 DNA: TGTGCCAGCAGTTACGGGGAGACCCAGTACTTC
D gene: .; J gene: TRBJ1-1; V gene: TRBV12-2; clone size: .; CDR3 protein: CASRINGQGVFSTEAFF; CDR3 DNA: TGTGCAAGTCGCATAAACGGACAGGGAGTCTTTAGCACTGAAGCTTTCTTT
D gene: TRBD1; J gene: TRBJ2-7; V gene: TRBV6-5; clone size: .; CDR3 protein: CASRQRGTGTYEQYF; CDR3 DNA: TGTGCCAGCAGACAACGAGGGACAGGGACCTACGAGCAGTACTTC
D gene: .; J gene: TRBJ1-2; V gene: TRBV6-5; clone size: .; CDR3 protein: CASSSPELGGYTF; CDR3 DNA: TGTGCCAGCAGTTCCCCGGAGTTGGGTGGCTACACCTTC
D gene: .; J gene: TRBJ2-7; V gene: TRBV7-9; clone size: .; CDR3 protein: CASSLSSARVYEQYF; CDR3 DNA: TGTGCCAGCAGCTTAAGCTCAGCCAGGGTCTACGAGCAGTACTTC
D gene: .; J gene: TRBJ1-1; V gene: TRBV15; clone size: .; CDR3 protein: CATSSKGSNTEAFF; CDR3 DNA: TGTGCCACCAGCAGCAAGGGGTCGAACACTGAAGCTTTCTTT
D gene: .; J gene: TRBJ1-3; V gene: TRBV6-5; clone size: once; CDR3 protein: CATLGGPLTGNTIYF; CDR3 DNA: TGTGCCACCCTGGGAGGTCCGCTGACTGGAAACACCATATATTTT
D gene: .; J gene: TRBJ1-2; V gene: TRBV6-5; clone size: .; CDR3 protein: CASSYSSPIYGYTF; CDR3 DNA: TGTGCCAGCAGTTACTCTTCCCCCATCTATGGCTACACCTTC
D gene: TRBD1; J gene: TRBJ2-1; V gene: TRBV27; clone size: .; CDR3 protein: CASSSPQWTGTYNEQFF; CDR3 DNA: TGTGCCAGCAGTTCCCCCCAGTGGACAGGGACCTACAATGAGCAGTTCTTC
D gene: .; J gene: TRBJ1-5; V gene: TRBV28; clone size: .; CDR3 protein: CASSRGRGWGQPQHF; CDR3 DNA: TGTGCCAGCAGTCGTGGGCGAGGGTGGGGTCAGCCCCAGCATTTT
D gene: TRBD1; J gene: TRBJ2-7; V gene: TRBV6-5; clone size: .; CDR3 protein: CASSLGQGDGGQYF; CDR3 DNA: TGTGCCAGCAGCCTGGGACAGGGGGACGGTGGGCAGTACTTC
D gene: .; J gene: TRBJ2-7; V gene: TRBV18; clone size: few; CDR3 protein: CASSLDTGSSYEQYF; CDR3 DNA: TGTGCCAGCTCACTAGATACAGGGAGCTCCTACGAGCAGTACTTC
D gene: .; J gene: TRBJ2-7; V gene: TRBV19; clone size: .; CDR3 protein: CASSVGGSYEQYF; CDR3 DNA: TGTGCCAGTAGTGTAGGGGGATCCTACGAGCAGTACTTC
D gene: .; J gene: TRBJ2-7; V gene: TRBV4-3; clone size: .; CDR3 protein: CASSQGVGRSSYEQYF; CDR3 DNA: TGCGCCAGCAGCCAGGGCGTAGGCAGGAGCTCCTACGAGCAGTACTTC
D gene: .; J gene: TRBJ1-6; V gene: TRBV5-8; clone size: .; CDR3 protein: CASSLVLTGSSYNSPLHF; CDR3 DNA: TGTGCCAGCAGCTTAGTCCTGACGGGGAGCTCCTATAATTCACCCCTCCACTTT
D gene: .; J gene: TRBJ2-5; V gene: TRBV5-8; clone size: .; CDR3 protein: CASTVGCQETQYF; CDR3 DNA: TGTGCCAGCACAGTGGGCTGCCAAGAGACCCAGTACTTC
D gene: .; J gene: TRBJ1-5; V gene: TRBV6-4; clone size: .; CDR3 protein: CASAEGINQPQHF; CDR3 DNA: TGTGCCAGTGCTGAGGGTATCAATCAGCCCCAGCATTTT
D gene: .; J gene: TRBJ1-2; V gene: TRBV7-9; clone size: .; CDR3 protein: CASSRLGGDSGYTF; CDR3 DNA: TGTGCCAGCAGCCGCCTCGGGGGGGACTCTGGCTACACCTTC
D gene: .; J gene: TRBJ2-1; V gene: TRBV24-1; clone size: .; CDR3 protein: CATSDFVGIGVDEQFF; CDR3 DNA: TGTGCCACCAGTGATTTCGTGGGGATAGGCGTGGATGAGCAGTTCTTC
D gene: TRBD2; J gene: TRBJ2-1; V gene: TRBV7-3; clone size: once; CDR3 protein: CASSLNMAGGYNEQFF; CDR3 DNA: TGTGCCAGCAGCTTAAATATGGCGGGGGGATACAATGAGCAGTTCTTC
D gene: .; J gene: TRBJ2-7; V gene: TRBV7-2; clone size: few; CDR3 protein: CASSAGFYEQYF; CDR3 DNA: TGTGCCAGCAGCGCAGGGTTCTACGAGCAGTACTTC
D gene: .; J gene: TRBJ2-1; V gene: TRBV2; clone size: many; CDR3 protein: CASSPYNEQFF; CDR3 DNA: TGTGCCAGCAGTCCCTACAATGAGCAGTTCTTC
D gene: .; J gene: TRBJ2-2; V gene: TRBV18; clone size: .; CDR3 protein: CASSPGAAPNTGELFF; CDR3 DNA: TGTGCCAGCTCACCGGGCGCCGCCCCGAACACCGGGGAGCTGTTTTTT
D gene: .; J gene: TRBJ2-6; V gene: TRBV4-3; clone size: .; CDR3 protein: CASSQEGPASGANVLTF; CDR3 DNA: TGCGCCAGCAGCCAAGAAGGACCGGCCTCTGGGGCCAACGTCCTGACTTTC
D gene: TRBD1; J gene: TRBJ2-2; V gene: TRBV10-1; clone size: .; CDR3 protein: CASSESLEAGGKNTGELFF; CDR3 DNA: TGCGCCAGCAGTGAGTCGCTTGAGGCAGGGGGCAAAAACACCGGGGAGCTGTTTTTT
D gene: TRBD1; J gene: TRBJ2-7; V gene: TRBV5-5; clone size: .; CDR3 protein: CASSGDRGSYEQYF; CDR3 DNA: TGTGCCAGCAGCGGTGACAGGGGATCCTACGAGCAGTACTTC
D gene: .; J gene: TRBJ2-7; V gene: TRBV7-2; clone size: once; CDR3 protein: CASSFTGTRDYEQYF; CDR3 DNA: TGTGCCAGCAGCTTCACCGGGACAAGGGACTACGAGCAGTACTTC
D gene: .; J gene: TRBJ1-2; V gene: TRBV6-5; clone size: .; CDR3 protein: CASSYGYLIGSGYTF; CDR3 DNA: TGTGCCAGCAGTTATGGCTATTTGATCGGCAGTGGCTACACCTTC
D gene: TRBD2; J gene: TRBJ2-1; V gene: TRBV9; clone size: .; CDR3 protein: CASSVAGGGTYNEQFF; CDR3 DNA: TGTGCCAGCAGCGTAGCTGGGGGGGGGACCTACAATGAGCAGTTCTTC
D gene: TRBD1; J gene: TRBJ2-5; V gene: TRBV9; clone size: .; CDR3 protein: CASSGTGGAETQYF; CDR3 DNA: TGTGCCAGCAGCGGAACAGGGGGCGCGGAGACCCAGTACTTC
D gene: .; J gene: TRBJ1-1; V gene: TRBV5-4; clone size: few; CDR3 protein: CASSLVRGSENTEAFF; CDR3 DNA: TGTGCCAGCAGCTTGGTCCGGGGCAGCGAGAACACTGAAGCTTTCTTT
D gene: .; J gene: TRBJ1-5; V gene: TRBV6-2/TRBV6-3; clone size: .; CDR3 protein: CASSDRLGQPQHF; CDR3 DNA: TGTGCCAGCAGCGACAGGTTGGGTCAGCCCCAGCATTTT
D gene: TRBD2; J gene: TRBJ2-7; V gene: TRBV5-4; clone size: .; CDR3 protein: CASSLGGLVAYEQYF; CDR3 DNA: TGTGCCAGCAGCTTGGGTGGACTAGTAGCGTACGAGCAGTACTTC
D gene: .; J gene: TRBJ1-1; V gene: TRBV27; clone size: .; CDR3 protein: CASSLNAGYTEAFF; CDR3 DNA: TGTGCCAGCAGCCTTAATGCGGGATACACTGAAGCTTTCTTT